This entry features one T cell receptor (beta chain) sequence. The protocol was immunoSEQ multiplex PCR, while the TCRdb copy is restricted to in-frame clones and leaves out a portion. The sample records approximately 150,000 clones, approximately 94% being singletons. The V end lost 3 bases, the J end lost 11 bases, and 10 bases lay between the germline ends. The CDR3 has 11 amino acids. The V gene's germline CDR1 is DFQATT and CDR2 SNEGSKA (reference sequence). These data come from a study of control samples from healthy donors and cancer patients. The receptor was derived from a woman between 18 and 29 years old in good health. Sequences were obtained from blood. The chain couples TRBV20-1 to TRBJ1-4, with D maybe TRBD1 (5 bases). CDR3 sequence reads: CSASYQGKLFF. CDR3 DNA sequence: TGCAGTGCTAGCTACCAGGGCAAACTGTTTTTT.